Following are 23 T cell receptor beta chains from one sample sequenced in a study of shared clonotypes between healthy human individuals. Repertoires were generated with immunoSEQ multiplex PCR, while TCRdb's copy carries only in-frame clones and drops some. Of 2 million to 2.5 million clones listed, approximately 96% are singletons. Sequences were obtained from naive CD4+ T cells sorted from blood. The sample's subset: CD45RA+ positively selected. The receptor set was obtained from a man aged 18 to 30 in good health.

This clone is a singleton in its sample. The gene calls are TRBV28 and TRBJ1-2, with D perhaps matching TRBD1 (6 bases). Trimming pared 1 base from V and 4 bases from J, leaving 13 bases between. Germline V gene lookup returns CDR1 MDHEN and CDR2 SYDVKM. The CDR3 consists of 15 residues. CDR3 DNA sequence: TGTGCCAGCAGTTTATCAGGGACAATACCCTATGGCTACACCTTC. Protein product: CASSLSGTIPYGYTF.

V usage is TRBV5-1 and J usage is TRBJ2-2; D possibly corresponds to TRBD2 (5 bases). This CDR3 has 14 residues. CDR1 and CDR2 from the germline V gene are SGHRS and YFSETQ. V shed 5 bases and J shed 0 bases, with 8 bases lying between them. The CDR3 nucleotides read TGCGCCAGCAGGAGGGCGGCGAACACCGGGGAGCTGTTTTTT. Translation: CASRRAANTGELFF.

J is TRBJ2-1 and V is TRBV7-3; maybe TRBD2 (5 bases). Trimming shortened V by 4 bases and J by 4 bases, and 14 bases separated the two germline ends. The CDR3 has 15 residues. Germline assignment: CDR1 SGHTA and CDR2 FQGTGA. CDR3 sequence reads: CASSSDSRSYNEQFF. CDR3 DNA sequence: TGTGCCAGCAGCTCGGACTCAAGGTCGTACAATGAGCAGTTCTTC.

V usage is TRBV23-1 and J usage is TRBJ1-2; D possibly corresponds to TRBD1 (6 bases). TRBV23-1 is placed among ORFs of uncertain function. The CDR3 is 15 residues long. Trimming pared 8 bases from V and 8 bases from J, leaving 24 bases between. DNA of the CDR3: TGCGCCAGCCGTACTGAAGGACAGCTCTTTGCCGGCTACACCTTC. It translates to CASRTEGQLFAGYTF.

CDR3 amino acids: CAIAGTSATYEQYF. In DNA, the CDR3 is TGTGCCATAGCTGGGACTAGCGCAACCTACGAGCAGTACTTC. This rearrangement joins TRBV10-3 to TRBJ2-7; 10 bases map to TRBD2. Germline V lookup: CDR1 ENHRY, CDR2 SYGVKD. The CDR3 extends over 14 amino acids. V lost 9 bases to trimming and J lost 2 bases; unmatched junction nucleotides: 7.

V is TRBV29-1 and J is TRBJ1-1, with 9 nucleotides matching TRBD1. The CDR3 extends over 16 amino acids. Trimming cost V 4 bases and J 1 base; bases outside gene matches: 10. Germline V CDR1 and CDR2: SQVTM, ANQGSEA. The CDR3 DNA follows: TGCAGCGTTGTGGGACGGACAGGGGAGGGGAACACTGAAGCTTTCTTT. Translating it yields CSVVGRTGEGNTEAFF.

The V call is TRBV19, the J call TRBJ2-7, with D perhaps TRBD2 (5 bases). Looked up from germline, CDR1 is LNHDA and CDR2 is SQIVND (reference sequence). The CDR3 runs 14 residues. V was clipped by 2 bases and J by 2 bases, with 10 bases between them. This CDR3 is CASSIPGVTYEQYF. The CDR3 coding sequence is TGTGCCAGTAGTATACCCGGGGTTACCTACGAGCAGTACTTC.

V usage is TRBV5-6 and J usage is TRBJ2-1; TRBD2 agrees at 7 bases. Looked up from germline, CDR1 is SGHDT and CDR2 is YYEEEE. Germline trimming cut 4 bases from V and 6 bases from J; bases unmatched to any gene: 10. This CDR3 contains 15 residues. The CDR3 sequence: CASSPTGGAVNEQFF. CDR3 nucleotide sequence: TGTGCCAGCAGCCCCACGGGAGGTGCGGTCAATGAGCAGTTCTTC.

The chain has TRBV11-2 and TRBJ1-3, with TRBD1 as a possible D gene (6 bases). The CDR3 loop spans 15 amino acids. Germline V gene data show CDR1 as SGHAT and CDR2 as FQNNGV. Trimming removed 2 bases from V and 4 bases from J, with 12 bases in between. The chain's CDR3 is CASSLTGSEGNTIYF. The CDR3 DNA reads TGTGCCAGCAGCTTAACAGGGTCGGAGGGAAACACCATATATTTT.

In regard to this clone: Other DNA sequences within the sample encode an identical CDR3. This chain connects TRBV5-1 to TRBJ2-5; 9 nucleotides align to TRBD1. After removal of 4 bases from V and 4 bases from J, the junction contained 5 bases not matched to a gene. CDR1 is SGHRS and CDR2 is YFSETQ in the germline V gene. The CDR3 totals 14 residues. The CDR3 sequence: CASSPGQGGETQYF. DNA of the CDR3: TGCGCCAGCAGCCCGGGACAGGGAGGAGAGACCCAGTACTTC.

The CDR3, as DNA: TGCGCCAGCAGTACTCAGGGGACCGGGGCCAACGTCCTGACTTTC. Protein product: CASSTQGTGANVLTF. This chain links TRBV5-1 with TRBJ2-6; D is possibly TRBD1 (6 bases). CDR1 and CDR2 (germline): SGHRS, YFSETQ. Between the trimmed V and J ends, which lost 5 bases and 4 bases, there was a span of 13 bases. CDR3 length equals 15 residues.

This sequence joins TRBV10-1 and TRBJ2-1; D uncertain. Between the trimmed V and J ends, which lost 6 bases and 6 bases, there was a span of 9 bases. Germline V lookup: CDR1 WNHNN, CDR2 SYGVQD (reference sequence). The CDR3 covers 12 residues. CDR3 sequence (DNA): TGCGCCAGCAGCTTAACGGGCAATGAGCAGTTCTTC. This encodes CASSLTGNEQFF.

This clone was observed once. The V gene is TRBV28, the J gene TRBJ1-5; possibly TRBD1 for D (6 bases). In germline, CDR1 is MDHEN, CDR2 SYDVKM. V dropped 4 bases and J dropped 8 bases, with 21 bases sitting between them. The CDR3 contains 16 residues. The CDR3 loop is CASSSAGTYYSEPQHF. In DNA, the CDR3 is TGTGCCAGCAGTTCGGCCGGGACATACTACAGTGAGCCCCAGCATTTT.

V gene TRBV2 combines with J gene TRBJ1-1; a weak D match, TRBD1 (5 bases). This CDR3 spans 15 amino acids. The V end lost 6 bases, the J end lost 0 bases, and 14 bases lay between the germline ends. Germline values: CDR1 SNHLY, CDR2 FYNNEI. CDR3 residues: CASSGQANMNTEAFF. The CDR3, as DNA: TGTGCCAGCAGCGGACAAGCAAACATGAACACTGAAGCTTTCTTT. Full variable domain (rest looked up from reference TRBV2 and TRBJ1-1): EPEVTQTPSHQVTQMGQEVILRCVPISNHLYFYWYRQILGQKVEFLVSFYNNEISEKSEIFDDQFSVERPDGSNFTLKIRSTKLEDSAMYFCASSGQANMNTEAFFGQGTRLTVV.

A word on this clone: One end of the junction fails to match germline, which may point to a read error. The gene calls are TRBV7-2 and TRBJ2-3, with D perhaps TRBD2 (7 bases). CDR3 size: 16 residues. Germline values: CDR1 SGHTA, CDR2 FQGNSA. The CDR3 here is CASSLVVGGRTDTQYF. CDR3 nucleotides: TGTGCCAGCAGTTTAGTAGTGGGGGGGCGCACAGATACGCAGTATTTT.

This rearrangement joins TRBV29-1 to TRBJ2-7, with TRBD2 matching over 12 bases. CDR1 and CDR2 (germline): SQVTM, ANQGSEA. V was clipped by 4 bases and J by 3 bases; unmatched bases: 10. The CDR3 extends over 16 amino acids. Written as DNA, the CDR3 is TGCAGCGTTGGACTAGCGGGAGTAAAGGTTGGCTACGAGCAGTACTTC. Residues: CSVGLAGVKVGYEQYF.

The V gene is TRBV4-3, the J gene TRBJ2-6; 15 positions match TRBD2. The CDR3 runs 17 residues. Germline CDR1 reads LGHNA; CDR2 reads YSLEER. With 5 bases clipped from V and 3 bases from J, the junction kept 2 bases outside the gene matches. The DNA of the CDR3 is TGCGCCAGCAGCATGGGACTAGCGGGAGGTGGGGCCAACGTCCTGACTTTC. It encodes CASSMGLAGGGANVLTF.

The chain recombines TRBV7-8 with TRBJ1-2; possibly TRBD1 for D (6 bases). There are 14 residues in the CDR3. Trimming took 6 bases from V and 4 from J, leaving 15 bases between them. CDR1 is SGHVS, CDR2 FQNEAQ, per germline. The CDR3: CASRPGTNGYGYTF. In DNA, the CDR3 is TGTGCCAGCAGGCCGGGGACAAACGGCTATGGCTACACCTTC.

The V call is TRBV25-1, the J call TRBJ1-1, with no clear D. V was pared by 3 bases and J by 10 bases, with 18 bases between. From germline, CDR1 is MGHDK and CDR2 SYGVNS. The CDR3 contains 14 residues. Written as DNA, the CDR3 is TGTGCCAGCAGTGATTTGACGGTCCCCCTGAGAGCTTTCTTT. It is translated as CASSDLTVPLRAFF.

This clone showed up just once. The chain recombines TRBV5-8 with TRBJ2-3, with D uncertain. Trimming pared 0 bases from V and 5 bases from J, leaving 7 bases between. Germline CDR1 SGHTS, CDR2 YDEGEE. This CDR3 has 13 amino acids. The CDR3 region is CASSLEAQDTQYF. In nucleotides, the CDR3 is TGTGCCAGCAGCTTGGAAGCCCAAGATACGCAGTATTTT.

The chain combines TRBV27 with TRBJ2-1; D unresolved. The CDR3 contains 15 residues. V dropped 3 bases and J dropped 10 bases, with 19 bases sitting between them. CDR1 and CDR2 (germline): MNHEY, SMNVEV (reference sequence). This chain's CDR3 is CASSFRGVSKIEQFF. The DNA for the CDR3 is TGTGCCAGCAGTTTTAGAGGAGTATCCAAGATAGAGCAGTTCTTC.

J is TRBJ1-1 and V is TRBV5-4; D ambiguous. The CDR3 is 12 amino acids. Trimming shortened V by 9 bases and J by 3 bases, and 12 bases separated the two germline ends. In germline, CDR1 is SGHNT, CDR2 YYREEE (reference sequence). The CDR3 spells CAIQDLDTEAFF. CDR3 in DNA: TGTGCCATCCAGGACTTGGACACTGAAGCTTTCTTT. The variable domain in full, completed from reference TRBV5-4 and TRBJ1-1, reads ETGVTQSPTHLIKTRGQQVTLRCSSQSGHNTVSWYQQALGQGPQFIFQYYREEENGRGNFPPRFSGLQFPNYSSELNVNALELDDSALYLCAIQDLDTEAFFGQGTRLTVV.

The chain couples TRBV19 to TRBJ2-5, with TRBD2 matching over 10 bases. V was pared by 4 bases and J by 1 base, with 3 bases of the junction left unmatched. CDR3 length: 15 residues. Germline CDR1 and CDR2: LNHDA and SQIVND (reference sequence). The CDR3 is CASSKRGGSQETQYF. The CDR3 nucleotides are TGTGCCAGTAGTAAGCGGGGGGGGTCCCAAGAGACCCAGTACTTC.